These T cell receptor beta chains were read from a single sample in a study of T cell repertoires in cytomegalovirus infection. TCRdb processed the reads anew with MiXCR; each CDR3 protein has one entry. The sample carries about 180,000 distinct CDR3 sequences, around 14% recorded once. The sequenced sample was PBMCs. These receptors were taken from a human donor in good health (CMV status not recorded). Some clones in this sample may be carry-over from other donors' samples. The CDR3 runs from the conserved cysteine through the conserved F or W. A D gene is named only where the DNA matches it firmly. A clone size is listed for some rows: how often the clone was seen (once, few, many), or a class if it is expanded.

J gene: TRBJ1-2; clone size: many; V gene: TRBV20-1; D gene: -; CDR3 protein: CSAVGGEYGYTF; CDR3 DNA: TGCAGTGCCGTCGGGGGAGAGTATGGCTACACCTTC
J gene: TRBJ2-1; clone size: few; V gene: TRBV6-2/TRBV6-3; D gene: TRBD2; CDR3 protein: CASSSGTTWHNEQFF; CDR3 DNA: TGTGCCAGCAGTTCCGGGACTACTTGGCACAATGAGCAGTTCTTC
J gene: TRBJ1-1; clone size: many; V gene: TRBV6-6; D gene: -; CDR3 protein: CASSYLAGVNTEAFF; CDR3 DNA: TGTGCCAGCAGTTACCTCGCAGGCGTGAACACTGAAGCTTTCTTT
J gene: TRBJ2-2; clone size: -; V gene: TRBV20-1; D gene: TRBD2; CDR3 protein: CSASIAGGTNTGELFF; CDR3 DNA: TGCAGTGCTAGCATAGCGGGAGGGACGAACACCGGGGAGCTGTTTTTT
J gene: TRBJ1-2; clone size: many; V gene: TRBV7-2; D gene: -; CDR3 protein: CASSLTPNGYTF; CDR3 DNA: TGTGCCAGCAGCTTAACCCCCAATGGCTACACCTTC
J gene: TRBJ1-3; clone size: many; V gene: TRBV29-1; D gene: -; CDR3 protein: CSVGQSSGNTIYF; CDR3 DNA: TGCAGCGTTGGACAGAGCTCTGGAAACACCATATATTTT
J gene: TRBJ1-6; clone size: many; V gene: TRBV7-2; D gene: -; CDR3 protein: CASNVNPNASPLHF; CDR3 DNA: TGTGCCAGCAACGTAAATCCTAATGCTTCACCCCTCCACTTT
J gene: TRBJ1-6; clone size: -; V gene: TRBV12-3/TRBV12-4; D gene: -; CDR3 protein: CASSQQARDSPLHF; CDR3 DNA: TGTGCCAGCAGTCAACAGGCTAGAGATTCACCCCTCCACTTT
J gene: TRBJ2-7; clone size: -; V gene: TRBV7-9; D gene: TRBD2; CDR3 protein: CASSSSGEYEQYF; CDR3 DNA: TGTGCCAGCAGCTCTAGCGGGGAATACGAGCAGTACTTC
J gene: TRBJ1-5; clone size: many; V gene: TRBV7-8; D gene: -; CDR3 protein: CASSLVRSGVTSPLNQPQHF; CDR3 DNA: TGTGCCAGCAGCTTAGTTAGATCTGGGGTTACCTCCCCCCTCAATCAGCCCCAGCATTTT
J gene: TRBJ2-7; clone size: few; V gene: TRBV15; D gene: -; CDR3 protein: CATSRVDSYEQYF; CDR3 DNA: TGTGCCACCAGCAGAGTCGACAGCTACGAGCAGTACTTC
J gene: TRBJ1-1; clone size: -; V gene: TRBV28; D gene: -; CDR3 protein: CASDRAGAFF; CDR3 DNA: TGTGCCAGCGATAGGGCAGGAGCTTTCTTT
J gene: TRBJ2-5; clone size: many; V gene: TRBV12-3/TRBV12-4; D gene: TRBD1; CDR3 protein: CASSLTGVRETQYF; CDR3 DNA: TGTGCCAGCAGTCTTACAGGGGTGCGAGAGACCCAGTACTTC
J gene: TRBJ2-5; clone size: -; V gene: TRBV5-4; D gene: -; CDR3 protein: CASSFVGRIQETQYF; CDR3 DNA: TGTGCCAGCAGCTTCGTTGGGCGGATCCAAGAGACCCAGTACTTC
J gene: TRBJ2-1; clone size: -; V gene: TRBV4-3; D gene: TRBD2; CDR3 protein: CASSHGLAGGVDEQFF; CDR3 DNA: TGCGCCAGCAGCCACGGACTAGCGGGAGGCGTAGATGAGCAGTTCTTC
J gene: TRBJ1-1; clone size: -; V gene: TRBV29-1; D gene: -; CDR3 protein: CSGYAGDTKAFF; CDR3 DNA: TGCAGCGGTTACGCAGGGGACACGAAAGCTTTCTTT
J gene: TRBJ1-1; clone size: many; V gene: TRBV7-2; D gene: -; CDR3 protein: CASSPYMNTEAFF; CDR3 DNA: TGTGCCAGCAGCCCTTACATGAACACTGAAGCTTTCTTT
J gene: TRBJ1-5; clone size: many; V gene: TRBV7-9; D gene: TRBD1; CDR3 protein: CASSLGTGVSVWDQPQHF; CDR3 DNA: TGTGCCAGCAGCTTGGGGACAGGGGTATCGGTTTGGGATCAGCCCCAGCATTTT
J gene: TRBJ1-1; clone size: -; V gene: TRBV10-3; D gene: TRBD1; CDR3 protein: CAISEPTGVRTEAFF; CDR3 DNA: TGTGCCATCAGTGAGCCTACAGGGGTGCGGACTGAAGCTTTCTTT
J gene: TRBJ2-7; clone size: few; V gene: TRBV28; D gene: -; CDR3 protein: CASSLIGGPAYEQYF; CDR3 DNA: TGTGCCAGCAGTTTAATTGGGGGGCCCGCCTACGAGCAGTACTTC
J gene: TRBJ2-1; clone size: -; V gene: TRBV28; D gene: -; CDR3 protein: CASSLPIQRGEQFF; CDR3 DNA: TGTGCCAGCAGTTTACCCATCCAGAGGGGTGAGCAGTTCTTC
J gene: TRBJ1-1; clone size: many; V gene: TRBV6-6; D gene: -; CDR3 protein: CASSYSRRQNTEAFF; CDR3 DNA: TGTGCCAGCAGTTACTCGAGGCGGCAGAACACTGAAGCTTTCTTT
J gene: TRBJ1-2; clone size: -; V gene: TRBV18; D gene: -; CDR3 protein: CASSLGAIDNYGYTF; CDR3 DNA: TGTGCCAGCTCACTGGGGGCGATAGATAACTATGGCTACACCTTC
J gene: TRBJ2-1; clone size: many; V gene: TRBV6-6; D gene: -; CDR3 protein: CASSYAGANEQFF; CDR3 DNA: TGTGCCAGCAGTTACGCAGGGGCCAATGAGCAGTTCTTC
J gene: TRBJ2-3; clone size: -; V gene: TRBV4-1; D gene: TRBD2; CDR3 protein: CASSQEGGADTQYF; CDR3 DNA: TGCGCCAGCAGCCAAGAGGGAGGGGCAGATACGCAGTATTTT
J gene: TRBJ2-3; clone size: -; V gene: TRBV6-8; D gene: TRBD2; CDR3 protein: CASSLAGPTDTQYF; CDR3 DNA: TGTGCCAGCAGCCTAGCGGGCCCCACAGATACGCAGTATTTT
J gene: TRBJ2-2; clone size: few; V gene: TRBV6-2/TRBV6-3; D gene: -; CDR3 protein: CASKRGSYTGELFF; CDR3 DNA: TGTGCCAGCAAAAGGGGTAGCTACACCGGGGAGCTGTTTTTT
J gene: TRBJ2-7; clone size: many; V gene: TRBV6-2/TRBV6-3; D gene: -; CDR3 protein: CASSYSVAYEQYF; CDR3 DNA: TGTGCCAGCAGTTATAGCGTTGCCTACGAGCAGTACTTC
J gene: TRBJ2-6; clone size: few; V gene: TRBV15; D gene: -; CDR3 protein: CATSRVAGLNVLTF; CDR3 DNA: TGTGCCACCAGCAGAGTGGCAGGGCTCAACGTCCTGACTTTC
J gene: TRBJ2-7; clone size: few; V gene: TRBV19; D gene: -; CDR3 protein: CASGMHAEDEQYF; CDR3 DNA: TGTGCCAGTGGAATGCACGCAGAAGACGAGCAGTACTTC
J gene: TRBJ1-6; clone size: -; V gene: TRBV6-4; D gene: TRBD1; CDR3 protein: CASAEGANNSPLHF; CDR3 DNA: TGTGCCAGCGCAGAGGGGGCAAATAATTCACCCCTCCACTTT
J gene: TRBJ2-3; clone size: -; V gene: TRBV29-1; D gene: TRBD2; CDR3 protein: CSAPRASGVTDTQYF; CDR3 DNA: TGCAGCGCCCCGAGGGCTAGCGGGGTGACAGATACGCAGTATTTT
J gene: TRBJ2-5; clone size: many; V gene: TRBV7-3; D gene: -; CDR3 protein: CASSRDWGAQETQYF; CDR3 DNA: TGTGCCAGCAGCCGGGACTGGGGGGCACAAGAGACCCAGTACTTC
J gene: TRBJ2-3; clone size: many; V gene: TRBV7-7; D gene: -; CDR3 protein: CASSLEHTDTQYF; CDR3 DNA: TGTGCCAGCAGCTTAGAACACACAGATACGCAGTATTTT
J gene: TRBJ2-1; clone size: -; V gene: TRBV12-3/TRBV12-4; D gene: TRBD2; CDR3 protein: CASSSTGLADDEQFF; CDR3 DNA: TGTGCCAGCAGTTCCACCGGACTAGCTGACGATGAGCAGTTCTTC
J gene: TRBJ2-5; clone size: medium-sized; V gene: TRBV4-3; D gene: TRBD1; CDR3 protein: CASSQDTGVGETQYF; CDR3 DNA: TGCGCCAGCAGCCAAGATACAGGGGTCGGGGAGACCCAGTACTTC
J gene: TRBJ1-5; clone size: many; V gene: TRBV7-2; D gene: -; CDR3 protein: CASSLEQGGQPQHF; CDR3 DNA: TGTGCCAGCAGCTTAGAACAGGGAGGTCAGCCCCAGCATTTT
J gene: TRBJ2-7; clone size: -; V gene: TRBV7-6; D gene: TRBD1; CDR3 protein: CASSLAGNRGSYEQYF; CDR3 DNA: TGTGCCAGCAGCTTAGCGGGAAACAGGGGGTCCTACGAGCAGTACTTC
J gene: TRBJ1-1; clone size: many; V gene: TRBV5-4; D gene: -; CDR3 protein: CASSVQEHTEAFF; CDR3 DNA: TGTGCCAGCAGCGTTCAGGAACACACTGAAGCTTTCTTT
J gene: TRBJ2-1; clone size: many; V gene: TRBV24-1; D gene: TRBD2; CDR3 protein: CATSDPGTSGSDEQFF; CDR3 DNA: TGTGCCACCAGTGATCCAGGGACTAGCGGGTCCGATGAGCAGTTCTTC
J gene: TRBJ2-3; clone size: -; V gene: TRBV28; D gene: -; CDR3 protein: CASSLRLDEGTPSTDTQCF; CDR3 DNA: TGTGCCAGCAGTTTAAGATTAGATGAAGGGACTCCGAGCACAGATACGCAGTGTTTT
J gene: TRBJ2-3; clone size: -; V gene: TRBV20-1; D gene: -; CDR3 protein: CSGEDGTDTQYF; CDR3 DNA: TGCAGTGGGGAGGACGGCACAGATACGCAGTATTTT
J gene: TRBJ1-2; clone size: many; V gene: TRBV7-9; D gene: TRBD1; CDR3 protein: CASYRDSNAGYGYTF; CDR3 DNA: TGTGCCAGCTACCGGGACAGCAACGCTGGCTATGGCTACACCTTC
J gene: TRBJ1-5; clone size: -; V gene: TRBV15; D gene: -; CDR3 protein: CATSSDRQLNQPQHF; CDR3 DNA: TGTGCCACCAGCAGCGACCGACAGTTAAATCAGCCCCAGCATTTT
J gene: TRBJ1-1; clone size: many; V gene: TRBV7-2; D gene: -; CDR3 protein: CASSSDWNTEAFF; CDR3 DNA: TGTGCCAGCAGCTCAGACTGGAACACTGAAGCTTTCTTT
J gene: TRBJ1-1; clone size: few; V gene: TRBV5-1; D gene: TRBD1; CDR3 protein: CASSLSSGGMTEAFF; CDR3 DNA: TGCGCCAGCAGCTTATCCTCAGGGGGAATGACTGAAGCTTTCTTT
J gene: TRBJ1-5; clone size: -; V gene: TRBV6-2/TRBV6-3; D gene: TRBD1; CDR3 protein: CASSPGQRSNQPQHF; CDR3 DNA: TGTGCCAGCAGCCCGGGACAGCGTAGCAATCAGCCCCAGCATTTT
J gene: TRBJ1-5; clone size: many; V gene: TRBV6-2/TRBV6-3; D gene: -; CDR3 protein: CASSYGSNQPQHF; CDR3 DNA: TGTGCCAGCAGTTACGGGAGCAATCAGCCCCAGCATTTT
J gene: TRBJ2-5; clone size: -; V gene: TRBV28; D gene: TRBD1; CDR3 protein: CASSFSQQGGETQYF; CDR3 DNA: TGTGCCAGCAGTTTTTCACAACAGGGGGGAGAGACCCAGTACTTC
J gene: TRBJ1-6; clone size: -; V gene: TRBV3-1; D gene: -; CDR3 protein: CASSLGAGGNSPLHF; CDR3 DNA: TGTGCCAGCAGCCTAGGTGCGGGCGGTAATTCACCCCTCCACTTT
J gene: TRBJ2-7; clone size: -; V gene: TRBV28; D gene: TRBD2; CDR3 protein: CASRNSGSAYEQYF; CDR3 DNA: TGTGCCAGCAGAAATAGCGGGAGCGCTTACGAGCAGTACTTC
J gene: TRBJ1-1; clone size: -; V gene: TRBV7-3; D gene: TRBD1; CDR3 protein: CASRIRDRGGAEAFF; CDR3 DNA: TGTGCCAGCAGGATCCGGGACAGAGGAGGTGCTGAAGCTTTCTTT
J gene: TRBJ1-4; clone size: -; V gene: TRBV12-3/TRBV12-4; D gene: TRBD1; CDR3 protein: CASSFGTGLFF; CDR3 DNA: TGTGCCAGCAGTTTCGGGACAGGGTTGTTTTTT
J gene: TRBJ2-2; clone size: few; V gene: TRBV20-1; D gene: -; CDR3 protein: CSASDGNTGELFF; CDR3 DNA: TGCAGTGCTAGTGACGGGAACACCGGGGAGCTGTTTTTT
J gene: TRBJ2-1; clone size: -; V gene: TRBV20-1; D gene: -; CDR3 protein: CSARVRRSSYNEQFF; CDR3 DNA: TGCAGTGCTAGGGTCCGACGTAGCTCCTACAATGAGCAGTTCTTC
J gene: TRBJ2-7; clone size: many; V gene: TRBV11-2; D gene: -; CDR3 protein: CASSLGFYNEQYF; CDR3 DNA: TGTGCCAGCAGCTTGGGGTTTTACAACGAGCAGTACTTC
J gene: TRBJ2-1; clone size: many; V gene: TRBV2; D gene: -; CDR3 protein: CASSEVSDDTYNEQFF; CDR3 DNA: TGTGCCAGCAGTGAAGTGAGTGATGACACATACAATGAGCAGTTCTTC
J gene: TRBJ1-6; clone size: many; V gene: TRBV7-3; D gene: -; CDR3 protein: CASSLFRGDSPLHF; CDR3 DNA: TGTGCCAGCAGCTTATTCAGGGGTGATTCACCCCTCCACTTT
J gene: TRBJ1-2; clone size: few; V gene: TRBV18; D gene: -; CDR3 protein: CASSPGSHPSYYGYTF; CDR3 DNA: TGTGCCAGCTCACCCGGGTCTCACCCTTCTTACTATGGCTACACCTTC